This T cell receptor beta chain is from a study of response to subunit inactivated influenza vaccine. Study findings and constraints: Authors suggested each seasonal influenza vaccination recruits few new T cells.

TCRdb re-analysed the RT-PCR reads in MiXCR, keeping a single row per CDR3 protein. The top ten clones hold about 8% of a sample with almost 250,000 distinct CDR3 sequences, about 12% of them seen once. This clonotype was seen repeatedly, ten times or more. As yet, its antigen is unknown. The CDR3 covers 16 residues. Trimming removed 5 bases at V and 2 bases at J, with 13 bases between. From germline, CDR1 is SEHNR and CDR2 FQNEAQ (reference sequence). V is TRBV7-9 and J is TRBJ1-6, with no clear D. The clonotype was recovered from a man aged 50 to 60 who received an inactivated influenza vaccine. This specimen was non-naive T cells sorted from PBMCs, taken roughly 15 days before vaccination. In DNA form, the CDR3 reads TGTGCCAGCAGCCCGCTAATTGGGGCCTATAATTCACCCCTCCACTTT. Protein: CASSPLIGAYNSPLHF. Full variable domain (outside the CDR3, taken from reference TRBV7-9 and TRBJ1-6): DTGVSQNPRHKITKRGQNVTFRCDPISEHNRLYWYRQTLGQGPEFLTYFQNEAQLEKSRLLSDRFSAERPKGSFSTLEIQRTEQGDSAMYLCASSPLIGAYNSPLHFGNGTRLTVT.